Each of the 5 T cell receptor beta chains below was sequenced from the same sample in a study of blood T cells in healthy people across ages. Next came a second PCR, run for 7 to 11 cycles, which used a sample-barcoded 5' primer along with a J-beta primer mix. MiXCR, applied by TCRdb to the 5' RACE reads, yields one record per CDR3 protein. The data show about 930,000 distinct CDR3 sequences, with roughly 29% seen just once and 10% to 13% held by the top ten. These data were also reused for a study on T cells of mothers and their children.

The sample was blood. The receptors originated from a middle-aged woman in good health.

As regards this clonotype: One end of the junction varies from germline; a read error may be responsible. This CDR3 reads CTSSLDVRGGYTF. CDR3 coding DNA: TGCACCAGCAGCTTGGACGTCCGGGGGGGCTACACCTTC. This chain links TRBV5-1 with TRBJ1-2; TRBD1 is a possible D gene (5 bases). Germline CDR1 SGHRS, CDR2 YFSETQ. The CDR3 length is 13 residues.

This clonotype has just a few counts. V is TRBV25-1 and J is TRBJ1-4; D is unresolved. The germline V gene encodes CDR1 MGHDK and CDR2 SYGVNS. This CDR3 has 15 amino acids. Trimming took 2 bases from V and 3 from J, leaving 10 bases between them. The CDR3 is CASSEGRTANEKLFF. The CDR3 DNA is TGTGCCAGCAGTGAAGGCAGGACGGCTAATGAAAAACTGTTTTTT.

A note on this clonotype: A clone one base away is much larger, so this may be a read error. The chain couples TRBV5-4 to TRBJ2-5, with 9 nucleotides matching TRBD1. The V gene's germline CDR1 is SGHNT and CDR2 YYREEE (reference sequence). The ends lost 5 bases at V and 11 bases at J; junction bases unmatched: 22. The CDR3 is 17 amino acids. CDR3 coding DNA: TGTGCCAGCAGACCACTCGGCGGGACAGGGAATCTCGATGAGCAGTACTTC. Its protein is CASRPLGGTGNLDEQYF.

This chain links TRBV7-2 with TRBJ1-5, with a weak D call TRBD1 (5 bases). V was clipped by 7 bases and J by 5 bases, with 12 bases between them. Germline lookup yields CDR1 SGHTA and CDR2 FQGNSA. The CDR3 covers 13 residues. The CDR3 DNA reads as TGTGCCAGCACCCTGGCCAGGGATCAGCCCCAGCATTTT. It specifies CASTLARDQPQHF.

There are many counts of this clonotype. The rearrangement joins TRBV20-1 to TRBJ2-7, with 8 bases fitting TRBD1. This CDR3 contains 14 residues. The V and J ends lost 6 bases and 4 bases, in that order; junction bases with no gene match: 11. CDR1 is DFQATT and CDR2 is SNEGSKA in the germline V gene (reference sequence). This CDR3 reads CSAKETGEEYEQYF. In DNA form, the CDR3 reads TGCAGTGCCAAAGAGACAGGGGAGGAGTACGAGCAGTACTTC.